The next 32 T cell receptor beta chains were all read from a single sample in a study of T cell repertoires in cytomegalovirus infection. These receptors have no identified antigens. Using its own MiXCR run on the reads, TCRdb lists one record per CDR3 protein. The data show tens of thousands of distinct CDR3 sequences, around 18% seen once. Sequencing used CD8+ T cells from cultured PBMCs, obtained from culture after CMV antigen stimulation. The source is a human donor in good health (CMV status not recorded). Some clones in this sample may be carry-over from other donors' samples.

The chain carries TRBV30 and TRBJ1-2, with D unresolved. V shed 0 bases and J shed 6 bases, with 8 bases lying between them. Germline CDR1 is GTSNPN and CDR2 is SVGIG (reference sequence). This CDR3 region has 12 residues. CDR3 coding DNA: TGTGCCTGGAGTGTAAGGTCGGATGGCTACACCTTC. It specifies CAWSVRSDGYTF.

This chain connects TRBV11-3 to TRBJ2-7; 10 positions match TRBD1. This CDR3 is built from 15 residues. The J segment lost 4 bases and the V segment lost 6 bases, leaving 9 bases of the junction unmatched. Per the germline V gene, CDR1 is SGHNT and CDR2 is YENEEA. For the CDR3, the DNA is TGTGCCAGCAGTCCCGGGACAGGGGCCCTATACGAGCAGTACTTC. It encodes CASSPGTGALYEQYF.

This clonotype was counted at least ten times. The chain carries TRBV4-1 and TRBJ1-5, with D possibly being TRBD1 (5 bases). This CDR3 spans 16 amino acids. Trimming shortened V by 0 bases and J by 3 bases, and 12 bases separated the two germline ends. Looked up from germline, CDR1 is MGHRA and CDR2 is YSYEKL. The CDR3 sequence is CASSQDRGSPNQPQHF. The CDR3 DNA is TGCGCCAGCAGCCAAGATCGGGGCAGCCCCAATCAGCCCCAGCATTTT.

This clonotype was picked up a small number of times. The chain carries TRBV5-1 and TRBJ1-1, with 9 bases matching TRBD1. Germline V CDR1 and CDR2: SGHRS, YFSETQ. V lost 0 bases to trimming and J lost 10 bases; unmatched junction nucleotides: 4. The CDR3 is 13 amino acids. The CDR3 loop reads CASSLGSGQGAFF. DNA of the CDR3: TGCGCCAGCAGCTTGGGTTCGGGACAGGGAGCTTTCTTT.

This clonotype was detected a few times. The V gene is TRBV13, the J gene TRBJ2-7, with D possibly TRBD2 on 6 matching bases. CDR3 length: 12 residues. The germline gives CDR1 PRHDT, CDR2 FYEKMQ (reference sequence). V gave up 4 bases and J gave up 4 bases, with 8 bases separating them. The CDR3 sequence is CASSSGVYEQYF. As DNA, the CDR3 is TGTGCCAGCAGCTCGGGGGTTTACGAGCAGTACTTC. Full variable domain (rest looked up from reference TRBV13 and TRBJ2-7): AAGVIQSPRHLIKEKRETATLKCYPIPRHDTVYWYQQGPGQDPQFLISFYEKMQSDKGSIPDRFSAQQFSDYHSELNMSSLELGDSALYFCASSSGVYEQYFGPGTRLTVT.

For this clonotype: A much larger clone differs by one base, so this may be a read error. The rearrangement links TRBV4-3 to TRBJ2-2; D perhaps matches TRBD2 (5 bases). Germline V CDR1 and CDR2: LGHNA, YSLEER. The CDR3 totals 15 residues. CDR3 DNA sequence: TGCGCCAGCAGCCAAGATTGGCGGGTCCCCGGGGTGCTGTTTTTT. Its translation: CASSQDWRVPGVLFF.

The chain combines TRBV20-1 with TRBJ2-2; TRBD2 agrees at 9 bases. Per the germline V gene, CDR1 is DFQATT and CDR2 is SNEGSKA (reference sequence). V was pared by 3 bases and J by 6 bases, with 11 bases of the junction left unmatched. The CDR3 runs to 16 residues. The CDR3 protein is CSARNPSGTHPGELFF. CDR3 nucleotides: TGCAGTGCTAGGAACCCTAGCGGGACCCATCCCGGGGAGCTGTTTTTT.

This clonotype has only a few counts. This chain connects TRBV20-1 to TRBJ1-1; no definite D call. V was clipped by 3 bases and J by 0 bases, with 11 bases between them. The CDR3 is made up of 14 amino acids. Germline-derived CDR1 and CDR2 are DFQATT and SNEGSKA (reference sequence). The CDR3, as DNA: TGCAGTGCTAGCGGCCGAGACATGAACACTGAAGCTTTCTTT. It specifies CSASGRDMNTEAFF.

The table lists this clonotype with many counts. This chain joins TRBV7-8 and TRBJ2-6; no firm D call. CDR1 is SGHVS, CDR2 FQNEAQ, per germline. CDR3 length: 16 amino acids. V lost 7 bases and J 2 bases, leaving 15 bases between the germline ends. This CDR3 is CASKDPVIAGANVLTF. The DNA of the CDR3 is TGTGCCAGCAAGGACCCGGTGATTGCTGGGGCCAACGTCCTGACTTTC.

As concerns this clonotype: One base away lies a much larger clone, so this may be a sequencing read error. The chain links TRBV6-1 to TRBJ2-7; D possibly corresponds to TRBD1 (6 bases). Between the trimmed V and J ends, which lost 6 bases and 6 bases, there was a span of 12 bases. CDR3 length equals 12 residues. Germline CDR1 and CDR2: MNHNS and SASEGT. In DNA, the CDR3 is TGTGCCAGCAGCCAGACAGGCTGCGAGCAGTACTTC. Encoded protein: CASSQTGCEQYF.

This clonotype was picked up many times. The chain recombines TRBV27 with TRBJ1-4; no clear D gene. Germline CDR1 reads MNHEY; CDR2 reads SMNVEV (reference sequence). V gave up 0 bases and J gave up 8 bases, with 16 bases separating them. The CDR3 totals 16 residues. Here the CDR3 reads CASSLSGPLTAEKLFF. DNA for the CDR3: TGTGCCAGCAGTTTATCCGGCCCCCTTACGGCGGAAAAACTGTTTTTT. Complete variable domain (other parts from reference TRBV27 and TRBJ1-4): EAQVTQNPRYLITVTGKKLTVTCSQNMNHEYMSWYRQDPGLGLRQIYYSMNVEVTDKGDVPEGYKVSRKEKRNFPLILESPSPNQTSLYFCASSLSGPLTAEKLFFGSGTQLSVL.

V and J are TRBV5-6 and TRBJ1-1; D not certain. Trimming left V 0 bases short and J 5 bases short, with 11 bases between. This CDR3 is built from 14 residues. CDR1 is SGHDT and CDR2 is YYEEEE in the germline V gene. The CDR3 DNA follows: TGTGCCAGCAGCTTGGAGAGGCTGCGGACTGAAGCTTTCTTT. Translating it yields CASSLERLRTEAFF.

This chain joins TRBV4-2 and TRBJ2-3; TRBD2 aligns across 8 bases. There are 16 residues in the CDR3. The V gene's germline CDR1 is LGHNA and CDR2 YNFKEQ. With 3 bases clipped from V and 4 bases from J, the junction kept 9 bases outside the gene matches. CDR3: CASSQVKRGGADTQYF. CDR3 bases: TGTGCCAGCAGCCAGGTTAAACGGGGGGGCGCAGATACGCAGTATTTT.

This clonotype was counted many times. The genes are TRBV6-1 and TRBJ2-5, with 13 bases that match TRBD2. This CDR3 is 18 amino acids long. Unmatched junction bases numbered 9, after V lost 3 bases and J lost 2 bases. Germline V gene sequence: CDR1 MNHNS, CDR2 SASEGT. The chain's CDR3 is CASSDIWTSGGLQETQYF. The CDR3 DNA reads as TGTGCCAGCAGTGATATCTGGACTAGCGGGGGCCTACAAGAGACCCAGTACTTC.

This clonotype was recorded a few times. This rearrangement joins TRBV27 to TRBJ1-1; possibly TRBD1 for D (5 bases). The CDR3 extends over 14 amino acids. V lost 0 bases and J lost 3, with 8 bases in between. Germline CDR1 reads MNHEY; CDR2 reads SMNVEV (reference sequence). CDR3 sequence reads: CASSLSTGHTEAFF. The CDR3 nucleotides are TGTGCCAGCAGTTTATCCACAGGTCACACTGAAGCTTTCTTT.

This clonotype was detected only once. This sequence may be a read error, since a much larger clone differs from it by one base. The rearrangement links TRBV7-4 to TRBJ2-3; 9 bases align to TRBD1. The CDR3 covers 17 residues. Germline V gives CDR1 SGHVT, CDR2 SQSDAQ. The chain's CDR3 is CAGSFGTGSTRTDTQYF. The CDR3 DNA reads TGTGCCGGCAGCTTCGGGACAGGGAGTACTCGGACAGATACGCAGTATTTT.

This clonotype was counted ten times or more. J is TRBJ1-5 and V is TRBV6-2 or TRBV6-3; 8 nucleotides agree with TRBD1. CDR1 and CDR2 from the germline V gene are MNHEY and SVGEGT. CDR3 length: 14 amino acids. V gave up 7 bases and J gave up 7 bases; unmatched junction bases: 9. The CDR3 DNA is TGTGCCAGCACTGCGACAGGGGCATGGCAGCCCCAGCATTTT. This codes for CASTATGAWQPQHF.

This clonotype appeared a few times. This chain links TRBV27 with TRBJ2-3; 10 bases align to TRBD2. The germline gives CDR1 MNHEY, CDR2 SMNVEV (reference sequence). The ends lost 2 bases at V and 1 base at J; junction bases unmatched: 3. The CDR3 sequence is 16 residues long. The CDR3 here is CASSLDTSGGTDTQYF. The CDR3 DNA is TGTGCCAGCAGTTTAGATACTAGCGGGGGCACAGATACGCAGTATTTT.

This clonotype has only one observation. This could be a read error, since a much larger clone is one nucleotide away. Here the CDR3 reads CSAFPAVPYEQYF. CDR3 bases: TGCAGTGCGTTTCCGGCAGTCCCCTACGAGCAGTACTTC. The chain links TRBV20-1 to TRBJ2-7, with D unresolved. V was trimmed by 6 bases and J by 2 bases, leaving 14 bases between them. The CDR3 is 13 residues long. Per germline, CDR1 DFQATT and CDR2 SNEGSKA (reference sequence).

V usage is TRBV28 and J usage is TRBJ1-1; possibly TRBD1 for D (5 bases). Germline values: CDR1 MDHEN, CDR2 SYDVKM. The ends were cut back, 3 bases at V and 3 bases at J, with 11 bases in the middle. The CDR3 sequence is 14 residues long. Here the CDR3 reads CASSFRQGDTEAFF. DNA of the CDR3: TGTGCCAGCAGTTTTCGGCAGGGCGACACTGAAGCTTTCTTT.

Regarding this clonotype: Mismatch with germline at one junction end may stem from a read error. This sequence joins TRBV5-8 and TRBJ1-4; weak D call: TRBD1 (6 bases). In germline, CDR1 is SGHTS, CDR2 YDEGEE. This CDR3 is built from 16 residues. This chain's CDR3 is CASSHELDSTNEKLFF. CDR3 DNA: TGTGCCAGCAGCCACGAATTGGACAGTACTAATGAGAAACTGTTTTTT.

Ten or more counts support this clonotype. The chain recombines TRBV12-3 or TRBV12-4 with TRBJ2-7; D perhaps matches TRBD1 (6 bases). V shed 1 base and J shed 4 bases, with 11 bases lying between them. The CDR3 has 14 amino acids. CDR3 bases: TGTGCCAGCAGTTTAGGGACAGTGCAGTACGAGCAGTACTTC. Translation gives CASSLGTVQYEQYF.

This clonotype was counted only a few times. In nucleotides, the CDR3 is TGTGCCACCAGTGACCCCGGGTCGTCGAGCGGGGGGGCCGATGAGCAGTTCTTC. Encoded protein: CATSDPGSSSGGADEQFF. This chain links TRBV24-1 with TRBJ2-1; 10 bases are a match to TRBD2. CDR1 KGHDR and CDR2 SFDVKD come from the germline V gene. After removal of 4 bases from V and 8 bases from J, the junction contained 16 bases not matched to a gene. This CDR3 is 18 amino acids long.

This clonotype was seen at least ten times. This chain connects TRBV12-3 or TRBV12-4 to TRBJ1-5, with 7 bases lining up with TRBD1. The CDR3 consists of 14 residues. With V trimmed by 6 bases and J by 5 bases, 7 bases remained unmatched. CDR3 amino acids: CASSRGQVDQPQHF. The CDR3 coding sequence is TGTGCCAGCAGCCGTGGACAGGTAGATCAGCCCCAGCATTTT.

This clonotype was observed many times. The CDR3 coding sequence is TGCAGTGCTAGCCTTCTAGCGGGAACCGAGACCCAGTACTTC. Its translation is CSASLLAGTETQYF. This chain joins TRBV20-1 and TRBJ2-5; 9 positions agree with TRBD2. V was clipped by 3 bases and J by 5 bases; unmatched bases: 7. This CDR3 comprises 14 residues. CDR1 and CDR2 (germline): DFQATT, SNEGSKA (reference sequence).

This clonotype rates as medium-sized. V usage is TRBV7-6 and J usage is TRBJ2-2, with unresolved D. CDR1 is SGHVS and CDR2 is FNYEAQ in the germline V gene. Trimming pared 7 bases from V and 1 base from J, leaving 7 bases between. The CDR3 extends over 13 amino acids. The CDR3, as DNA: TGTGCCAGCATCCCGGGGAACACCGGGGAGCTGTTTTTT. It encodes CASIPGNTGELFF.

This clonotype turned up a few times. The chain employs TRBV20-1 and TRBJ2-1; maybe TRBD2 (6 bases). The CDR3 has 14 residues. Trimming stripped 8 bases from V and 9 bases from J, with 23 bases between. The germline V gene encodes CDR1 DFQATT and CDR2 SNEGSKA (reference sequence). The CDR3 DNA reads as TGCAGTACCCAGGGCGGGGTCTTAGATTTTGAGCAGTTCTTC. It specifies CSTQGGVLDFEQFF.

This clonotype was seen just once. One junction end disagrees with the germline gene, perhaps due to a read error. V and J are TRBV6-2 or TRBV6-3 and TRBJ1-5; D gene unclear. Germline V lookup: CDR1 MNHEY, CDR2 SVGEGT. This CDR3 is built from 14 residues. CDR3 in DNA: TGTACCAGCAGCCCCGACGGAACCGGGCAGCCCCAGCATTTT. Residues: CTSSPDGTGQPQHF.

This clonotype has only a few counts. V usage is TRBV6-6 and J usage is TRBJ1-4; D is uncertain. Germline V CDR1 and CDR2: MNHNY, SVGAGI (reference sequence). CDR3 length: 14 amino acids. Trimming left V 0 bases short and J 4 bases short, with 6 bases between. The DNA for the CDR3 is TGTGCCAGCAGTTACTCAAGTATTAATGAAAAACTGTTTTTT. Residues: CASSYSSINEKLFF.

V gene TRBV5-4 combines with J gene TRBJ2-2; 7 nucleotides line up with TRBD2. V gave up 10 bases and J gave up 0 bases; unmatched junction bases: 3. This CDR3 spans 13 amino acids. Germline assignment: CDR1 SGHNT and CDR2 YYREEE (reference sequence). For the CDR3, the DNA is TGTGCCGCCGGGGGGACGAACACCGGGGAGCTGTTTTTT. Residues: CAAGGTNTGELFF.

This clonotype was seen repeatedly, ten times or more. This chain connects TRBV6-5 to TRBJ2-7, with D possibly being TRBD2 (5 bases). Germline CDR1 is MNHEY and CDR2 is SVGAGI. Trimming took 0 bases from V and 1 from J, leaving 13 bases between them. This CDR3 is built from 16 residues. The CDR3 protein is CASSYSGSTGSYEQYF. The CDR3 bases are TGTGCCAGCAGTTACTCGGGATCGACGGGATCCTACGAGCAGTACTTC.

The chain joins TRBV5-1 to TRBJ2-1; 8 nucleotides line up with TRBD1. The V gene end was trimmed by 3 bases and the J gene end by 0 bases; junction bases not matched to a gene: 5. Looked up from germline, CDR1 is SGHRS and CDR2 is YFSETQ. This CDR3 comprises 16 residues. CDR3 in DNA: TGCGCCAGCAGCTACGGACAGGGACTCTCCTACAATGAGCAGTTCTTC. Residues: CASSYGQGLSYNEQFF.